This TCR beta chain comes out of a study of blood T cells in healthy people across ages. For the study at large: Template switching captured about one barcoded beta molecule per two T cells.

The CDR3 spans 15 residues. The germline V gene has CDR1 SGHDT and CDR2 YYEEEE. The J segment lost 4 bases and the V segment lost 4 bases, leaving 10 bases of the junction unmatched. Whole-study results and caveats: A roughly linear age-dependent decrease characterized TCR beta diversity per million T cells. Naive T cell percentage showed a strong correlation with TCR beta diversity.

Remarks on this clonotype: Its antigen is unknown.

Sample-barcoded 5' priming and a J-beta primer mix drove a second PCR of 7 to 11 cycles. The study obtained at least 2.5 million CDR3-containing paired-end reads from every sample. TCRdb reprocessed the 5' RACE reads via MiXCR and lists one record per CDR3 protein. The sample consists of about 1.6 million distinct CDR3 sequences, roughly 30% of them appearing once. V is TRBV5-6 and J is TRBJ2-7; the match to TRBD1 covers 8 bases. The sample taken for sequencing was blood. The origin of this receptor is a woman under 40 in good health. In DNA, the CDR3 is TGTGCCAGCAGCCTAGGACAGGGCAGCAGGTACGAGCAGTACTTC. This sequence encodes CASSLGQGSRYEQYF.